The 14 T cell receptor beta chains listed next were all sequenced from one sample in a study of CD8 T cells in Susac syndrome. RNA in amounts of about 0.5 to 1 ug was reverse transcribed with random hexamers. MiXCR, applied by TCRdb to the immunoSEQ multiplex PCR reads, yields one record per CDR3 protein. The sample yields about 130,000 distinct CDR3 sequences, about 94% seen once. Sequenced sample: CD4+ T cells from PBMCs. The receptors were gathered from a human donor with multiple sclerosis.

CDR3 DNA: TGTGCCAGCAGTTTATATCAGTCGTTCTCCTACAATGAGCAGTTCTTC. This codes for CASSLYQSFSYNEQFF. The chain recombines TRBV27 with TRBJ2-1, with unresolved D. V was cut by 1 base and J by 0 bases, with 10 bases left in between. Germline V gene data show CDR1 as MNHEY and CDR2 as SMNVEV (reference sequence). This CDR3 has 16 amino acids.

The CDR3 here is CASSIGQGRSNQETQYF. Here the CDR3 DNA reads TGCGCCAGCAGCATAGGACAGGGGAGATCAAATCAAGAGACCCAGTACTTC. The rearrangement links TRBV5-1 to TRBJ2-5; 9 bases are a match to TRBD1. This CDR3 is 17 amino acids long. In germline, CDR1 is SGHRS, CDR2 YFSETQ. J lost 2 bases, V lost 4 bases, and 12 bases had no gene match.

CDR3 bases: TGTGCCAGCAGCCGGACAGCGAACACTGAAGCTTTCTTT. It yields the protein CASSRTANTEAFF. This chain links TRBV7-3 with TRBJ1-1; tentative D call: TRBD1 (6 bases). This CDR3 spans 13 amino acids. Germline CDR1 and CDR2: SGHTA and FQGTGA. Trimming cost V 5 bases and J 1 base, with 8 bases left between them.

The chain employs TRBV27 and TRBJ1-2; 9 bases map to TRBD1. V gave up 3 bases and J gave up 5 bases; unmatched junction bases: 7. There are 15 residues in the CDR3. CDR1 and CDR2 (germline): MNHEY, SMNVEV (reference sequence). This CDR3 is CASSFRTGVGYGYTF. CDR3 DNA: TGTGCCAGCAGTTTTCGGACAGGGGTAGGGTATGGCTACACCTTC.

The genes are TRBV6-5 and TRBJ2-7; TRBD2 matches 7 bases. The CDR3 sequence is 15 residues long. The V gene's germline CDR1 is MNHEY and CDR2 SVGAGI. The J segment lost 1 base and the V segment lost 10 bases, leaving 13 bases of the junction unmatched. This chain's CDR3 is CATYKFTGGSYEQYF. The CDR3 DNA sequence: TGTGCCACCTATAAATTTACCGGGGGGTCCTACGAGCAGTACTTC.

The CDR3 protein is CASILGPNTEAFF. DNA for the CDR3: TGTGCCAGTATCCTGGGACCAAACACTGAAGCTTTCTTT. The chain is built from TRBV19 and TRBJ1-1; D may be TRBD1 (5 bases). V was pared by 7 bases and J by 2 bases, with 11 bases between. Per the germline V gene, CDR1 is LNHDA and CDR2 is SQIVND (reference sequence). CDR3 length equals 13 residues.

The chain uses TRBV3-1 and TRBJ1-1, with 7 bases identical to TRBD1. The CDR3 is 14 amino acids. Germline loops: CDR1 LGHDT, CDR2 YNNKEL (reference sequence). The V and J ends lost 4 bases and 1 base, in that order; junction bases with no gene match: 3. CDR3 coding DNA: TGTGCCAGCAGCCGGGGACAGAGGAACACTGAAGCTTTCTTT. It specifies CASSRGQRNTEAFF.

The gene calls are TRBV27 and TRBJ2-1, with 7 bases matching TRBD1. The ends lost 4 bases at V and 9 bases at J; junction bases unmatched: 9. This CDR3 is 14 amino acids long. The germline gives CDR1 MNHEY, CDR2 SMNVEV (reference sequence). The DNA of the CDR3 is TGTGCCAGCAGTTCCCCGACAGGGCTAGCTGAGCAGTTCTTC. Protein: CASSSPTGLAEQFF.

The V call is TRBV4-3, the J call TRBJ1-5; 7 bases align to TRBD1. V lost 4 bases and J lost 2; bases outside the gene matches: 5. This CDR3 has 15 amino acids. Germline CDR1 LGHNA, CDR2 YSLEER. Here the CDR3 DNA reads TGCGCCAGCAGCCCTTTTCAGGGGGGCAATCAGCCCCAGCATTTT. Protein sequence: CASSPFQGGNQPQHF.

This clonotype appeared a few times. In DNA form, the CDR3 reads TGTGCCAGCAGTTTTCTAGGGGAGACCCAGTACTTC. It encodes CASSFLGETQYF. V and J are TRBV12-3 or TRBV12-4 and TRBJ2-5, with unresolved D. This CDR3 is built from 12 residues. With 3 bases removed from V and 5 bases from J, the gap between germline ends came to 7 bases.

This rearrangement joins TRBV4-3 to TRBJ1-1, with D uncertain. V dropped 4 bases and J dropped 0 bases, with 9 bases sitting between them. The CDR3 consists of 14 residues. Germline values: CDR1 LGHNA, CDR2 YSLEER. In DNA form, the CDR3 reads TGCGCCAGCAGCCCTGACCTGGTGAACACTGAAGCTTTCTTT. As protein: CASSPDLVNTEAFF.

The rearrangement uses TRBV12-5 and TRBJ1-4; D is possibly TRBD1 (6 bases). Trimming removed 3 bases from V and 6 bases from J, with 14 bases in between. The CDR3 spans 15 residues. The germline CDR1 and CDR2 sequences are LGHNT and FRNRAP. The CDR3 spells CASGLAHRVDEKLFF. The CDR3 nucleotides are TGTGCTAGTGGTTTAGCCCACAGGGTGGATGAAAAACTGTTTTTT.

V and J are TRBV2 and TRBJ2-2; D gene uncertain. Germline V CDR1 and CDR2: SNHLY, FYNNEI. The length of the CDR3 is 13 residues. V was clipped by 10 bases and J by 6 bases, with 15 bases between them. CDR3 nucleotide sequence: TGTGCCACCCTACCGGACCCCCCCGGGGAGCTGTTTTTT. Translating gives CATLPDPPGELFF.

The CDR3 nucleotides read TGCGCCAGCAGCTTGGGGGGACAGGGGGCCTACGAGCAGTACTTC. It specifies CASSLGGQGAYEQYF. The chain carries TRBV5-1 and TRBJ2-7; 11 nucleotides agree with TRBD1. Trimming took 0 bases from V and 2 from J; bases not matched to a gene: 1. The germline CDR1 and CDR2 sequences are SGHRS and YFSETQ. The CDR3 sequence is 15 residues long.